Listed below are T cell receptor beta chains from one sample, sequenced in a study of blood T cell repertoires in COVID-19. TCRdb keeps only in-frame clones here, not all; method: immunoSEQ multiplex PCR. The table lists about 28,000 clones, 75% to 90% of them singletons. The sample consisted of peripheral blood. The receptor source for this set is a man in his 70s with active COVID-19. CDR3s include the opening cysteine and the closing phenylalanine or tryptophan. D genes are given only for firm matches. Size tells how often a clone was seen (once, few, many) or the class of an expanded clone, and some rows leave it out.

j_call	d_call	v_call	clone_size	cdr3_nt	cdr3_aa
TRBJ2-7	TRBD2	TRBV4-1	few	TGCGCCAGCAGCCACCCTGGGACTAGTGAGCAGTACTTC	CASSHPGTSEQYF
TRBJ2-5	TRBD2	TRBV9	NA	TGTGCCAGCAGTTCCCGTCGGATGAGCGGGGGGGCCCGGCAAGAGACCCAGTACTTC	CASSSRRMSGGARQETQYF
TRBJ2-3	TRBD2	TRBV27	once	TGTGCCAGCAGTTTATTGCTATTAGCGGGGGGACGGGATACGCAGTATTTT	CASSLLLLAGGRDTQYF
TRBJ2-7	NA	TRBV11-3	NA	TGTGCCAGCAGCTTAGGGGGGCCTAGGTACGAGCAGTACTTC	CASSLGGPRYEQYF
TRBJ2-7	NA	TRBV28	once	TGTGCCAGCAGTCCGTCTCGGGTCCTAGGGGCCCACGAGCAGTACTTC	CASSPSRVLGAHEQYF
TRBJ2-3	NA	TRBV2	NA	TGTGCCAGCAATTTAGACTCCTCCGCAGATACGCAGTATTTT	CASNLDSSADTQYF
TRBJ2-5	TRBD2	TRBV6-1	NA	TGTGCCAGCAGTGATGGGGGAGCGGGGGGGCCGCGGGAGACCCAGTACTTC	CASSDGGAGGPRETQYF
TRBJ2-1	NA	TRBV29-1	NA	TGCAGCGTTGACAGCTACAATGAGCAGTTCTTC	CSVDSYNEQFF
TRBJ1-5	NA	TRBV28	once	TGTGCCAGTATCAGTGGTAAATATAGCAATCAGCCCCAGCATTTT	CASISGKYSNQPQHF
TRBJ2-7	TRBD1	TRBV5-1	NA	TGCGCCAGCAGCTTGTTTTCTAGTGGGACAGGACGTGCGTCGGCGTACGAGCAGTACTTC	CASSLFSSGTGRASAYEQYF
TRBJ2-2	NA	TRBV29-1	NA	TGCAGCGCCTACCGAGACACCGGGGAGCTGTTTTTT	CSAYRDTGELFF
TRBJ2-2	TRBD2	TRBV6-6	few	TGTGCCAGCAGTTATCCGGGACTAGACGGAACCGGGGAGCTGTTTTTT	CASSYPGLDGTGELFF
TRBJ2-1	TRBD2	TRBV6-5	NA	TGTGCCAGCAGTTACCGCGGAATAGCGGGACTCAATGAGCAGTTCTTC	CASSYRGIAGLNEQFF
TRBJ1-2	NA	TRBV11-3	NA	TGTGCCAGCAGCCGCGAAAGAGCTAACTATGGCTACACCTTC	CASSRERANYGYTF